Below, 30 T cell receptor beta chains from the same sample are listed, as sequenced in a study of cytomegalovirus exposure and HLA in healthy donors. This PCR relied on a set of 60 Vbeta primers and 13 Jbeta primers. Generated by immunoSEQ multiplex PCR, the TCRdb table keeps only in-frame clones and is missing some. Of 200,000 to 250,000 clones detected, approximately 88% appear once; the ten largest clones hold 0.71%. Sequenced input: PBMCs. Receptors were obtained from a boy younger than 10 in good health and CMV-seronegative.

This clone showed up just once. The chain combines TRBV6-1 with TRBJ2-7; 8 nucleotides match TRBD1. CDR3 size: 14 residues. V lost 5 bases to trimming and J lost 4 bases; unmatched junction nucleotides: 7. Germline assignment: CDR1 MNHNS and CDR2 SASEGT. The CDR3, as DNA: TGTGCCAGCAGTCCCGGACAGGGCGGATACGAGCAGTACTTC. As protein: CASSPGQGGYEQYF.

The V call is TRBV25-1, the J call TRBJ1-2; D gene uncertain. Germline lookup yields CDR1 MGHDK and CDR2 SYGVNS. V shed 1 base and J shed 4 bases, with 19 bases lying between them. The CDR3 is 17 amino acids. The CDR3 bases are TGTGCCAGCAGTGAATTCGGAGGGTATCCAGAGACCTATGGCTACACCTTC. Its protein product is CASSEFGGYPETYGYTF.

The V and J genes are TRBV19 and TRBJ1-2, with D possibly matching TRBD1 (6 bases). V lost 6 bases and J lost 5, with 13 bases in between. This CDR3 is built from 13 residues. Per the germline V gene, CDR1 is LNHDA and CDR2 is SQIVND (reference sequence). CDR3 residues: CASSSTGYYGYTF. CDR3 sequence (DNA): TGTGCCAGTAGCTCCACAGGGTATTATGGCTACACCTTC.

This chain connects TRBV29-1 to TRBJ1-1; D is ambiguous. The V gene lost 5 bases and the J gene lost 2 bases, with 3 bases spanning the gap. The germline CDR1 and CDR2 sequences are SQVTM and ANQGSEA. This CDR3 comprises 10 residues. This chain's CDR3 is CSVPNTEAFF. The CDR3 DNA reads as TGCAGCGTTCCTAACACTGAAGCTTTCTTT.

In this sample, this clone turned up a few times. The chain recombines TRBV6-5 with TRBJ1-1; TRBD1 aligns across 7 bases. Germline trimming cut 6 bases from V and 0 bases from J; bases unmatched to any gene: 1. Germline V gene lookup returns CDR1 MNHEY and CDR2 SVGAGI. The CDR3 is made up of 13 amino acids. CDR3 DNA sequence: TGTGCCAGCAGGACAGGGATGAACACTGAAGCTTTCTTT. Protein: CASRTGMNTEAFF.

CDR3 amino acids: CASSLPPWTSGYNEQFF. CDR3 nucleotide sequence: TGTGCCAGCAGCTTACCCCCTTGGACTAGCGGCTACAATGAGCAGTTCTTC. This chain connects TRBV11-2 to TRBJ2-1; 10 bases agree with TRBD2. Germline lookup yields CDR1 SGHAT and CDR2 FQNNGV. V dropped 2 bases and J dropped 3; count of bases not matched to a gene: 7. CDR3 length equals 17 residues.

The J gene is TRBJ1-4, the V gene TRBV5-4, with 8 bases fitting TRBD1. CDR3 length: 18 residues. CDR1 and CDR2 from the germline V gene are SGHNT and YYREEE (reference sequence). The junction had 10 bases not matched to a gene; V was cut back by 3 bases and J by 0 bases. This CDR3 is CASSSLDDRGTTNEKLFF. As DNA, the CDR3 is TGTGCCAGCAGCTCCTTAGACGACAGGGGAACAACTAATGAAAAACTGTTTTTT.

The chain has TRBV4-2 and TRBJ1-6; D uncertain. V was clipped by 2 bases and J by 13 bases, with 9 bases between them. Germline V gene data show CDR1 as LGHNA and CDR2 as YNFKEQ. CDR3 length: 12 amino acids. CDR3 bases: TGTGCCAGCAGCCAACCGTCTTCCCCCCTCCACTTT. This encodes CASSQPSSPLHF.

DNA for the CDR3: TGTGCCAGTAGTATAGCAAGGGGGAATTCACCCCTCCACTTT. Protein sequence: CASSIARGNSPLHF. The chain joins TRBV19 to TRBJ1-6, with D possibly being TRBD1 (6 bases). V lost 1 base and J lost 7, with 8 bases in between. Looked up from germline, CDR1 is LNHDA and CDR2 is SQIVND (reference sequence). This CDR3 region has 14 residues.

The rearrangement links TRBV20-1 to TRBJ1-1, with 8 bases identical to TRBD1. V was clipped by 8 bases and J by 4 bases; unmatched bases: 3. Germline values: CDR1 DFQATT, CDR2 SNEGSKA (reference sequence). CDR3 size: 11 residues. Written as DNA, the CDR3 is TGCAGTTTGACAGGGGTCACTGAAGCTTTCTTT. It yields the protein CSLTGVTEAFF.

This clone was detected only a few times. The chain has TRBV4-1 and TRBJ2-7; no reliable D call. This CDR3 comprises 15 residues. The germline CDR1 and CDR2 sequences are MGHRA and YSYEKL. Trimming left V 0 bases short and J 0 bases short, with 9 bases between. CDR3: CASSQDRSPSYEQYF. In nucleotides, the CDR3 is TGCGCCAGCAGCCAAGATCGCAGTCCCTCCTACGAGCAGTACTTC.

The chain couples TRBV19 to TRBJ2-3; D may be TRBD1 (5 bases). CDR1 and CDR2 (germline): LNHDA, SQIVND (reference sequence). Between the trimmed V and J ends, which lost 5 bases and 3 bases, there was a span of 18 bases. CDR3 size: 16 residues. The chain's CDR3 is CASSGAVFVRTDTQYF. Written as DNA, the CDR3 is TGTGCCAGTAGTGGGGCAGTGTTCGTTCGAACAGATACGCAGTATTTT.

In this sample, this clone turned up a few times. This sequence joins TRBV30 and TRBJ2-6; no reliable D call. The germline V and J ends were trimmed by 3 bases and 7 bases, with 10 bases remaining between them. In germline, CDR1 is GTSNPN, CDR2 SVGIG (reference sequence). The length of the CDR3 is 13 residues. For the CDR3, the DNA is TGTGCCTGGAGCCCAAGCATAGCCAACGTCCTGACTTTC. It is translated as CAWSPSIANVLTF.

The rearrangement joins TRBV6-1 to TRBJ2-2, with 11 bases identical to TRBD2. The V segment lost 8 bases and the J segment 6 bases; nucleotides outside the gene matches: 8. The CDR3 spans 15 residues. Germline CDR1 is MNHNS and CDR2 is SASEGT. The DNA for the CDR3 is TGTGCCAGCGAAGAACTAGCGGGAGTCCCCGGGGAGCTGTTTTTT. Its translation is CASEELAGVPGELFF.

A note on this clone: One end of the junction varies from germline; a read error may be responsible. The chain combines TRBV7-8 with TRBJ2-7; TRBD1 is a possible D gene (6 bases). CDR3 size: 14 residues. Germline values: CDR1 SGHVS, CDR2 FQNEAQ. CDR3 in amino acids: CASSVADTGSEQYF. DNA for the CDR3: TGTGCCAGCAGCGTAGCCGACACAGGGTCCGAGCAGTACTTC.

This clone was seen only a few times. The genes are TRBV6-1 and TRBJ1-2; D call uncertain. Germline V gene data show CDR1 as MNHNS and CDR2 as SASEGT. The CDR3 is 12 residues long. Trimming removed 1 base from V and 7 bases from J, with 7 bases in between. For the CDR3, the DNA is TGTGCCAGCAGTGAAGGAGGGAGTGGCTACACCTTC. Residues: CASSEGGSGYTF.

The chain couples TRBV10-2 to TRBJ2-1, with 11 bases matching TRBD2. V lost 2 bases to trimming and J lost 4 bases; unmatched junction nucleotides: 4. Germline V gene data show CDR1 as WSHSY and CDR2 as SAAADI. The CDR3 consists of 16 residues. The CDR3 bases are TGCGCCAGCAGTGAGATACCTAGCGGGGGGTACAATGAGCAGTTCTTC. Residues: CASSEIPSGGYNEQFF.

In this sample, this clone turned up once. The chain uses TRBV9 and TRBJ2-7; TRBD1 aligns across 9 bases. CDR1 and CDR2 from the germline V gene are SGDLS and YYNGEE. The V segment lost 6 bases and the J segment 9 bases; nucleotides outside the gene matches: 16. The CDR3 spans 15 residues. The CDR3 protein is CASTFRDRVGCGQYF. CDR3 sequence (DNA): TGTGCCAGCACCTTCCGGGACAGGGTAGGTTGTGGGCAGTACTTC.

This sequence joins TRBV21-1 and TRBJ1-1. TRBV21-1 is tagged as a pseudogene. The CDR3 loop spans 16 amino acids. The CDR3 region has the DNA TGTGCCAGCAGCCCTCGGCGGGGGGTATCGAACACTGAAGCTTTCTTT. Translating it yields CASSPRRGVSNTEAFF.

This chain connects TRBV10-3 to TRBJ2-7; 9 positions match TRBD2. The CDR3 sequence is 16 residues long. The V gene's germline CDR1 is ENHRY and CDR2 SYGVKD. V trimming: 3 bases; J trimming: 5 bases; junction bases outside the gene matches: 11. The CDR3, as DNA: TGTGCCATCAGTGATAGGGCGGGAGGGGTTAGCGACGAGCAGTACTTC. It is translated as CAISDRAGGVSDEQYF.

This chain uses TRBV5-1 with TRBJ1-2; possible D gene TRBD1, 5 bases. Deletions cut 1 base from V and 5 bases from J, with 18 bases between. The CDR3 has 16 amino acids. Per the germline V gene, CDR1 is SGHRS and CDR2 is YFSETQ. CDR3 protein: CASSLRVDSLLYGYTF. The CDR3 DNA is TGCGCCAGCAGCTTGCGAGTAGACAGCTTATTATATGGCTACACCTTC.

The genes are TRBV30 and TRBJ2-7; 8 bases map to TRBD1. CDR1 is GTSNPN and CDR2 is SVGIG in the germline V gene (reference sequence). The CDR3 length is 14 residues. The trim removed 0 bases at V and 2 bases at J, leaving 3 bases unmatched. DNA for the CDR3: TGTGCCTGGAGTGTACTGGGACAGGCCTACGAGCAGTACTTC. Translating it yields CAWSVLGQAYEQYF.

CDR3 in DNA: TGTGCCAGCAGCGTAGATAGCGTCGGGGAGCTGTTTTTT. Translating gives CASSVDSVGELFF. The gene calls are TRBV9 and TRBJ2-2, with a weak D call TRBD2 (5 bases). CDR1 SGDLS and CDR2 YYNGEE come from the germline V gene. Deletions cut 0 bases from V and 7 bases from J, with 7 bases between. This CDR3 comprises 13 residues.

The genes are TRBV6-1 and TRBJ1-5; 8 nucleotides agree with TRBD1. Unmatched junction bases numbered 7, after V lost 6 bases and J lost 3 bases. The germline V gene encodes CDR1 MNHNS and CDR2 SASEGT. The CDR3 extends over 15 amino acids. CDR3 sequence (DNA): TGTGCCAGCAGCCGTAGGGGACAGGACAATCAGCCCCAGCATTTT. It is translated as CASSRRGQDNQPQHF.

V is TRBV6-1 and J is TRBJ2-3; 8 nucleotides line up with TRBD2. Trimming took 3 bases from V and 0 from J; bases not matched to a gene: 5. Germline V gene data show CDR1 as MNHNS and CDR2 as SASEGT. The CDR3 is 16 amino acids. The CDR3 DNA reads TGTGCCAGCAGTGATCCGGGAGGGCCGAGCACAGATACGCAGTATTTT. Translating gives CASSDPGGPSTDTQYF.

V is TRBV13 and J is TRBJ2-3; D not certain. The CDR3 sequence is 13 residues long. V was shortened by 4 bases and J by 4 bases, with 9 bases between the two germline ends. Germline V gene lookup returns CDR1 PRHDT and CDR2 FYEKMQ (reference sequence). The CDR3 region is CASSSRSSDTQYF. As DNA, the CDR3 is TGTGCCAGCAGCTCACGCAGTTCAGATACGCAGTATTTT.

This clone was detected once. The junction differs from germline at one of its ends, possibly a read error. This chain links TRBV18 with TRBJ2-5; no reliable D call. This CDR3 is 13 amino acids long. Germline CDR1 KGHSH, CDR2 LQKENI. The CDR3 here is CASSPQRQETQYF. The CDR3 coding sequence is TGTGCCAGCTCGCCACAGAGGCAAGAGACCCAGTACTTC.

This sequence joins TRBV6-6 and TRBJ2-3; D perhaps matches TRBD2 (5 bases). The CDR3 has 14 residues. The germline V and J ends were trimmed by 0 bases and 4 bases, with 8 bases remaining between them. The germline CDR1 and CDR2 sequences are MNHNY and SVGAGI (reference sequence). The CDR3, as DNA: TGTGCCAGCAGTTACTCGGCCGGGGCAGATACGCAGTATTTT. It is translated as CASSYSAGADTQYF.

V is TRBV5-5 and J is TRBJ2-3, with 7 bases lining up with TRBD2. The CDR3 is 14 amino acids. The V gene end was trimmed by 2 bases and the J gene end by 3 bases; junction bases not matched to a gene: 3. Germline lookup yields CDR1 SGHKS and CDR2 YYEKEE (reference sequence). DNA for the CDR3: TGTGCCAGCAGCTTTGGGGGGGAGACAGATACGCAGTATTTT. Encoded protein: CASSFGGETDTQYF.

This sequence joins TRBV6-1 and TRBJ2-2; TRBD2 matches at 10 bases. CDR3 length: 15 residues. Germline CDR1 is MNHNS and CDR2 is SASEGT. After removal of 2 bases from V and 5 bases from J, the junction contained 2 bases not matched to a gene. The CDR3 is CASSELAGGTGELFF. The CDR3 DNA is TGTGCCAGCAGTGAATTAGCGGGAGGTACCGGGGAGCTGTTTTTT.